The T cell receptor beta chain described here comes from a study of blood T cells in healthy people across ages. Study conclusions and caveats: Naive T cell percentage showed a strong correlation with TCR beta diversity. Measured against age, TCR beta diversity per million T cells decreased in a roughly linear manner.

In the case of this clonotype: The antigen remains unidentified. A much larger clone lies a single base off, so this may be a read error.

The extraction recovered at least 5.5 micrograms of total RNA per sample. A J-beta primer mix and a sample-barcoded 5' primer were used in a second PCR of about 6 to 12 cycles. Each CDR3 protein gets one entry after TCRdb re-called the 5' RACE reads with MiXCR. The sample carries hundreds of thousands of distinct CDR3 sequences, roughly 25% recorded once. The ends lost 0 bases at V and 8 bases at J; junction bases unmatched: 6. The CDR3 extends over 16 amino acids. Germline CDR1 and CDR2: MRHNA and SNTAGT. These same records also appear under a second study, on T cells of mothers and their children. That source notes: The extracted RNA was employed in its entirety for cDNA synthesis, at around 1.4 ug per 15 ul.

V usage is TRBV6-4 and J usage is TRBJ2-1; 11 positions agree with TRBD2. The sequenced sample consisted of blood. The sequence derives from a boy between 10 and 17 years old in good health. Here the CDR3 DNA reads TGTGCCAGCAGTGACTCGACTAGCGGGGATTACGATGAGCAGTTCTTC. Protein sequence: CASSDSTSGDYDEQFF.